What follows are 17 T cell receptor beta chains derived from one specimen sequenced in a study of cytomegalovirus exposure and HLA in healthy donors. Primers included in the PCR were 60 Vbeta and 13 Jbeta primers. The assay was immunoSEQ multiplex PCR, and TCRdb's table has in-frame clones only and misses some. The sample includes tens of thousands of clones, about 9.5% seen only once; the top ten take around 26%. Sequencing was performed on PBMCs. Receptors were obtained from a man in his 60s in good health and CMV-seropositive.

For the CDR3, the DNA is TGTGCCAGCAGCTTAGGGGACAGGGGCAACACTGAAGCTTTCTTT. Amino acids: CASSLGDRGNTEAFF. The chain combines TRBV7-6 with TRBJ1-1; 10 bases line up with TRBD1. The germline gives CDR1 SGHVS, CDR2 FNYEAQ. The CDR3 has 15 residues. The V segment lost 1 base and the J segment 2 bases; nucleotides outside the gene matches: 1.

For this clone: A far larger clone lies a single base away; this is likely a read error. V usage is TRBV6-4 and J usage is TRBJ1-1; 8 bases fit TRBD1. Germline values: CDR1 MRHNA, CDR2 SNTAGT. This CDR3 has 13 amino acids. V lost 6 bases to trimming and J lost 8 bases; unmatched junction nucleotides: 8. CDR3 nucleotides: TGTGCCAGCAGCGCGACAGGGGATGCGGAAGCTTTCTTT. Its protein product is CASSATGDAEAFF.

The chain employs TRBV5-5 and TRBJ1-5, with D maybe TRBD1 (6 bases). The CDR3 consists of 15 residues. V was clipped by 5 bases and J by 0 bases, with 12 bases between them. Per the germline V gene, CDR1 is SGHKS and CDR2 is YYEKEE (reference sequence). CDR3 DNA: TGTGCCAGCAGTCGCCAGGGGAATAGCAATCAGCCCCAGCATTTT. Its protein is CASSRQGNSNQPQHF.

The V call is TRBV28, the J call TRBJ1-4; D not resolved. V lost 3 bases, J lost 0 bases, and 11 bases lay in between. This CDR3 has 16 amino acids. Per germline, CDR1 MDHEN and CDR2 SYDVKM. The CDR3 region is CASSLDLQTTNEKLFF. CDR3 DNA: TGTGCCAGCAGTTTGGACTTACAAACAACTAATGAAAAACTGTTTTTT.

The chain carries TRBV6-5 and TRBJ2-1; TRBD1 matches at 9 bases. The V gene end was trimmed by 7 bases and the J gene end by 1 base; junction bases not matched to a gene: 2. Germline V CDR1 and CDR2: MNHEY, SVGAGI. This CDR3 comprises 14 residues. DNA for the CDR3: TGTGCCAGCACCGGACAGGGGTCCTACAATGAGCAGTTCTTC. Its protein is CASTGQGSYNEQFF.

The V gene is TRBV7-3, the J gene TRBJ1-5, with 8 bases lining up with TRBD1. The CDR3 is made up of 15 amino acids. V dropped 4 bases and J dropped 4; count of bases not matched to a gene: 6. Germline CDR1 reads SGHTA; CDR2 reads FQGTGA. The CDR3 reads CASSWGQVPNQPQHF. The CDR3 bases are TGTGCCAGCAGCTGGGGACAGGTCCCAAATCAGCCCCAGCATTTT.

CDR3 sequence reads: CASSPQGQAYYEQYF. DNA of the CDR3: TGTGCCAGCAGCCCACAGGGACAGGCTTACTACGAGCAGTACTTC. The chain joins TRBV28 to TRBJ2-7; 8 bases map to TRBD1. This CDR3 comprises 15 residues. CDR1 is MDHEN, CDR2 SYDVKM, per germline. V trimming: 6 bases; J trimming: 3 bases; junction bases outside the gene matches: 10.

This clone has more than one count but fewer than ten. This sequence joins TRBV5-6 and TRBJ1-5; tentatively, D is TRBD1 (6 bases). V lost 2 bases and J lost 6, with 12 bases in between. Germline V lookup: CDR1 SGHDT, CDR2 YYEEEE. This CDR3 is 14 amino acids long. This CDR3 is CASSFWGPGQPQHF. DNA of the CDR3: TGTGCCAGCAGCTTTTGGGGGCCCGGTCAGCCCCAGCATTTT.

The chain joins TRBV11-2 to TRBJ1-1; no reliable D call. Trimming took 1 base from V and 5 from J, leaving 8 bases between them. Per germline, CDR1 SGHAT and CDR2 FQNNGV. CDR3 length equals 13 residues. In DNA, the CDR3 is TGTGCCAGCAGCTTAGGGGAGAGGACTGAAGCTTTCTTT. Translation: CASSLGERTEAFF.

The chain joins TRBV7-5 to TRBJ2-5; TRBD2 is taken as the D call from the table, unchecked against the DNA. TRBV7-5 is listed as a pseudogene. CDR3 length: 16 amino acids. The CDR3 protein is CARSLEGGGEQETQYF. As DNA, the CDR3 is TGTGCCAGAAGCTTAGAGGGCGGGGGAGAGCAAGAGACCCAGTACTTC.

The chain couples TRBV6-6 to TRBJ2-6, with D maybe TRBD2 (5 bases). The V end was cut by 9 bases, the J end by 3 bases, with 9 bases between. The CDR3 has 13 residues. CDR1 and CDR2 (germline): MNHNY, SVGAGI (reference sequence). The CDR3 loop reads CASEGYGANVLTF. DNA for the CDR3: TGTGCCAGTGAGGGATATGGGGCCAACGTCCTGACTTTC.

The V call is TRBV27, the J call TRBJ2-2, with D tentatively TRBD2 (6 bases). The V gene lost 8 bases and the J gene lost 4 bases, with 14 bases spanning the gap. Germline V gene data show CDR1 as MNHEY and CDR2 as SMNVEV (reference sequence). There are 14 residues in the CDR3. The DNA for the CDR3 is TGTGCCAGCCGCAAGCCGGGACTCACCGGGGAGCTGTTTTTT. It yields the protein CASRKPGLTGELFF.

The rearrangement joins TRBV19 to TRBJ1-1; D unresolved. Trimming stripped 4 bases from V and 1 base from J, with 7 bases between. CDR3 length equals 13 residues. The germline V gene encodes CDR1 LNHDA and CDR2 SQIVND (reference sequence). Here the CDR3 reads CASSTTWNTEAFF. CDR3 coding DNA: TGTGCCAGTAGTACCACATGGAACACTGAAGCTTTCTTT.

Comments on this clone: Other DNA sequences in the sample encode the same CDR3. V is TRBV18 and J is TRBJ1-1, with 8 bases aligning to TRBD1. Germline trimming cut 4 bases from V and 4 bases from J; bases unmatched to any gene: 2. Germline-derived CDR1 and CDR2 are KGHSH and LQKENI. The CDR3 covers 13 residues. The CDR3 region has the DNA TGTGCCAGCTCACAGACAGGGGTCACTGAAGCTTTCTTT. It encodes CASSQTGVTEAFF.

With respect to this clone: This specimen includes other DNA sequences encoding the same CDR3. This chain links TRBV4-1 with TRBJ1-1, with D maybe TRBD1 (6 bases). V lost 4 bases, J lost 4 bases, and 28 bases lay in between. CDR1 is MGHRA and CDR2 is YSYEKL in the germline V gene. The CDR3 is made up of 19 amino acids. CDR3 in amino acids: CASSRQDIRDTGLSTEAFF. Here the CDR3 DNA reads TGCGCCAGCAGCCGCCAGGATATCCGGGACACAGGGCTTAGCACTGAAGCTTTCTTT.

This clone has only a few counts. CDR3 loop: CARGEAGGPADTQYF. As DNA, the CDR3 is TGTGCCCGGGGGGAGGCGGGAGGTCCCGCAGATACGCAGTATTTT. The J gene is TRBJ2-3, the V gene TRBV30; 8 nucleotides agree with TRBD2. The CDR3 sequence is 15 residues long. The junction had 14 bases not matched to a gene; V was cut back by 8 bases and J by 4 bases. Germline CDR1 reads GTSNPN; CDR2 reads SVGIG (reference sequence).

The J gene is TRBJ2-1, the V gene TRBV5-1; TRBD1 matches 8 bases. The CDR3 contains 15 residues. V gave up 2 bases and J gave up 7 bases; unmatched junction bases: 8. Germline V gene lookup returns CDR1 SGHRS and CDR2 YFSETQ. This CDR3 is CASSLSAGGPNEQFF. The CDR3 DNA reads TGCGCCAGCAGCTTATCGGCAGGGGGCCCTAATGAGCAGTTCTTC.